A selection of T cell receptor beta chains follows, all from one sample in a study of CD8+CD57+ T cells in acquired aplastic anemia. TCRdb processed the reads anew with MiXCR; each CDR3 protein has one entry. The sample contains about 160,000 distinct CDR3 sequences, 71% of which appear only once. Sequencing used sorted CD4+, CD8+, or CD8+CD57+ T cells (not recorded which) from PBMCs. Receptors were obtained from a human donor with aplastic anemia. CDR3s include the opening cysteine and the closing phenylalanine or tryptophan. A D gene is named only where the DNA matches it firmly. Rows give clone size only sometimes, using once, few, many, or a class for an expanded clone.

length | D | J | size | V | CDR3 | DNA
15 | TRBD2 | TRBJ2-7 | medium-sized | TRBV20-1 | CSATRLAGGPDEQYF | TGCAGTGCTACCAGACTAGCGGGAGGGCCGGATGAGCAGTACTTC
15 | . | TRBJ2-7 | . | TRBV4-1 | CASSQDGSSAYEQYF | TGCGCCAGCAGCCAAGACGGGAGTTCCGCTTACGAGCAGTACTTC
13 | . | TRBJ1-2 | . | TRBV15 | CATSGRPNYGYTF | TGTGCCACCAGCGGAAGACCTAACTATGGCTACACCTTC
14 | . | TRBJ1-1 | . | TRBV2 | CASSELGARTEAFF | TGTGCCAGCAGTGAACTGGGGGCGCGCACTGAAGCTTTCTTT
15 | . | TRBJ2-3 | . | TRBV7-3 | CASSLEGLRTDTQYF | TGTGCCAGCAGCTTAGAGGGCCTTCGCACAGATACGCAGTATTTT
14 | . | TRBJ2-3 | . | TRBV20-1 | CSARRSGSTDTQYF | TGCAGTGCTAGAAGGAGCGGGTCCACAGATACGCAGTATTTT
14 | TRBD1 | TRBJ2-7 | few | TRBV10-1 | CASSEDRGPYEQYF | TGCGCCAGCAGTGAAGACAGGGGCCCCTACGAGCAGTACTTC
12 | . | TRBJ2-7 | few | TRBV2 | CASRGQWGEQYF | TGTGCCAGCAGGGGGCAATGGGGGGAGCAGTACTTC
12 | TRBD1 | TRBJ2-7 | . | TRBV12-3/TRBV12-4 | CASSRQGIEQYF | TGTGCCAGCAGCAGACAGGGAATAGAGCAGTACTTC
16 | . | TRBJ1-5 | . | TRBV19 | CASSMGQYGGNQPQHF | TGTGCCAGTAGTATGGGACAATACGGCGGCAATCAGCCCCAGCATTTT
13 | . | TRBJ2-2 | . | TRBV7-2 | CASSPTTLGELFF | TGTGCCAGCAGCCCGACAACTCTCGGGGAGCTGTTTTTT
19 | TRBD1 | TRBJ2-7 | few | TRBV7-9 | CASSSPGQGAIRAMYEQYF | TGTGCCAGCAGCTCACCGGGACAGGGGGCAATACGGGCTATGTACGAGCAGTACTTC
14 | . | TRBJ2-1 | . | TRBV24-1 | CATSEGGLYNEQFF | TGTGCCACCAGTGAGGGCGGACTATACAATGAGCAGTTCTTC
14 | . | TRBJ2-7 | . | TRBV7-9 | CASSPDGQTYEQYF | TGTGCCAGCAGCCCGGACGGACAGACCTACGAGCAGTACTTC
13 | . | TRBJ2-7 | . | TRBV5-6 | CASSSQGSYEQYF | TGTGCCAGCAGCTCACAGGGCTCCTACGAGCAGTACTTC
12 | . | TRBJ2-3 | few | TRBV10-3 | CASSSTTDTQYF | TGTGCCAGCAGTTCGACCACAGATACGCAGTATTTT
15 | . | TRBJ1-1 | few | TRBV12-3/TRBV12-4 | CASSLYREDHTEAFF | TGTGCCAGCAGTTTATACAGGGAGGATCACACTGAAGCTTTCTTT
13 | TRBD1 | TRBJ1-2 | . | TRBV5-1 | CASSLEQGGGYTF | TGCGCCAGCAGCTTGGAGCAGGGGGGTGGCTACACCTTC
14 | . | TRBJ1-2 | . | TRBV7-2 | CASSPSLGLYGYTF | TGTGCCAGCAGCCCTAGTTTAGGCCTTTATGGCTACACCTTC
16 | . | TRBJ1-4 | . | TRBV7-2 | CASSSLWALSGEKLFF | TGTGCCAGCAGCTCCCTTTGGGCCCTTTCAGGTGAAAAACTGTTTTTT
13 | TRBD2 | TRBJ2-1 | . | TRBV2 | CATWTSGGNEQFF | TGTGCCACATGGACTAGCGGGGGCAATGAGCAGTTCTTC
17 | TRBD1 | TRBJ1-2 | few | TRBV7-2 | CASSLGLGQGMYYGYTF | TGTGCCAGCAGCTTAGGCCTGGGACAGGGAATGTACTATGGCTACACCTTC
14 | . | TRBJ2-5 | . | TRBV7-3 | CASSLGLGVETQYF | TGTGCCAGCAGCTTGGGCCTGGGCGTAGAGACCCAGTACTTC
14 | . | TRBJ2-7 | many | TRBV5-5 | CASSLRGADYEQYF | TGTGCCAGCAGCTTACGGGGGGCGGACTACGAGCAGTACTTC
15 | . | TRBJ2-3 | . | TRBV10-3 | CAISEPDGTLDTQYF | TGTGCCATCAGTGAGCCGGACGGGACCCTGGATACGCAGTATTTT
16 | TRBD2 | TRBJ2-5 | . | TRBV14 | CASSPFVGLAEETQYF | TGTGCCAGCAGCCCGTTTGTGGGACTAGCGGAAGAGACCCAGTACTTC
15 | TRBD2 | TRBJ2-1 | once | TRBV7-3 | CASSLEAGGVPEQFF | TGTGCCAGCAGCTTAGAAGCGGGAGGCGTTCCTGAGCAGTTCTTC
12 | . | TRBJ1-1 | . | TRBV29-1 | CSGAGEATEAFF | TGCAGCGGAGCAGGGGAGGCCACTGAAGCTTTCTTT
16 | . | TRBJ1-3 | . | TRBV20-1 | CSARDEGTVSGNTIYF | TGCAGTGCTAGAGATGAGGGTACAGTCTCTGGAAACACCATATATTTT
14 | TRBD1 | TRBJ1-1 | . | TRBV2 | CASTLDRWATEAFF | TGTGCCAGCACCCTGGACAGGTGGGCCACTGAAGCTTTCTTT
12 | . | TRBJ1-1 | . | TRBV10-1 | CANITGGPEAFF | TGCGCCAATATAACGGGGGGTCCTGAAGCTTTCTTT
15 | . | TRBJ1-4 | . | TRBV12-3/TRBV12-4 | CASSLMSGSNEKLFF | TGTGCCAGCAGTTTAATGTCAGGGTCTAATGAAAAACTGTTTTTT
16 | TRBD2 | TRBJ2-5 | . | TRBV7-2 | CASSSGSRTSQETQYF | TGTGCCAGCAGCTCGGGGAGTCGGACTAGCCAAGAGACCCAGTACTTC
14 | TRBD1 | TRBJ2-1 | many | TRBV6-4 | CASSGTGGYNEQFF | TGTGCCAGCAGTGGGACAGGGGGCTACAATGAGCAGTTCTTC
17 | TRBD2 | TRBJ2-2 | . | TRBV19 | CASRMRAGGPSTGELFF | TGTGCCAGTAGAATGAGAGCGGGGGGGCCTAGCACCGGGGAGCTGTTTTTT
13 | . | TRBJ1-2 | . | TRBV29-1 | CSTPQQGSEGYTF | TGCAGCACCCCCCAACAGGGATCGGAGGGCTACACCTTC
14 | . | TRBJ1-5 | . | TRBV20-1 | CSARRGWGNQPQHF | TGCAGTGCTAGACGCGGGTGGGGCAATCAGCCCCAGCATTTT
14 | . | TRBJ2-5 | . | TRBV7-9 | CASSGWAARETQYF | TGTGCCAGCAGCGGGTGGGCTGCGAGAGAGACCCAGTACTTC
12 | TRBD1 | TRBJ2-7 | . | TRBV9 | CASSARGLEQYF | TGTGCCAGCAGCGCCAGGGGGCTCGAGCAGTACTTC
14 | TRBD2 | TRBJ2-1 | . | TRBV20-1 | CSATGAGENNEQFF | TGCAGTGCTACTGGGGCGGGGGAGAACAATGAGCAGTTCTTC
14 | TRBD1 | TRBJ1-6 | . | TRBV19 | CASRKGTGESPLHF | TGTGCCAGTAGGAAGGGGACAGGGGAGTCACCCCTCCACTTT
13 | . | TRBJ2-1 | few | TRBV7-7 | CASSLAPANEQFF | TGTGCCAGCAGCTTAGCTCCGGCTAATGAGCAGTTCTTC
16 | . | TRBJ1-2 | many | TRBV5-8 | CASSLEPIGFGYGYTF | TGTGCCAGCAGCTTGGAACCGATTGGGTTTGGCTATGGCTACACCTTC
14 | TRBD1 | TRBJ1-1 | . | TRBV6-1 | CASRGTGYSPEAFF | TGTGCCAGCAGAGGGACAGGATATAGCCCTGAAGCTTTCTTT
14 | . | TRBJ1-1 | once | TRBV7-3 | CAGSLEGGVTEAFF | TGTGCCGGCAGCTTGGAGGGGGGAGTCACTGAAGCTTTCTTT